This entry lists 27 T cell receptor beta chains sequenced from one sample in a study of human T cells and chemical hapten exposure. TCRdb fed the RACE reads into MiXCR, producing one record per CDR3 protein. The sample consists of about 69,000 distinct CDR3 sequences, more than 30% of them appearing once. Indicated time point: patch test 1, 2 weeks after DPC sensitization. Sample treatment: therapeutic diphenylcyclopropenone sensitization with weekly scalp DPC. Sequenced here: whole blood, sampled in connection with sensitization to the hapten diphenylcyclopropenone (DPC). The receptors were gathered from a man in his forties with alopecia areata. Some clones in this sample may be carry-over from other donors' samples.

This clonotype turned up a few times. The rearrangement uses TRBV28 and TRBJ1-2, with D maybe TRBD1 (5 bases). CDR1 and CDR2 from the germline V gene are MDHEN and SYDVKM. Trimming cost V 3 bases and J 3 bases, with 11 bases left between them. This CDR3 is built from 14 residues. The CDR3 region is CASSFPGGDYGYTF. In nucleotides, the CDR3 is TGTGCCAGCAGTTTCCCTGGGGGGGACTATGGCTACACCTTC.

CDR3 DNA: TGCGCCAGCAGCTTGGACAGGGAAACTGGCTACACCTTC. Protein: CASSLDRETGYTF. The chain has TRBV5-1 and TRBJ1-2; maybe TRBD1 (6 bases). Germline CDR1 is SGHRS and CDR2 is YFSETQ. The CDR3 sequence is 13 residues long. V was pared by 0 bases and J by 7 bases, with 10 bases between.

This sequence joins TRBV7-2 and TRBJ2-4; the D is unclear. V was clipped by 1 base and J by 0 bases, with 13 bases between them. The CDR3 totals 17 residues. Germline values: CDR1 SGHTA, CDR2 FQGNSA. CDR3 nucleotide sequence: TGTGCCAGCAGCTTAGAGTCCAGGTGGCTAGCCAAAAACATTCAGTACTTC. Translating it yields CASSLESRWLAKNIQYF.

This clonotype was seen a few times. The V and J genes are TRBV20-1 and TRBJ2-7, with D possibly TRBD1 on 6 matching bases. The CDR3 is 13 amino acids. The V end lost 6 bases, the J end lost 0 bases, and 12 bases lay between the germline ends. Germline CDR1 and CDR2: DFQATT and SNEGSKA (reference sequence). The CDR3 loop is CSAADRPSYEQYF. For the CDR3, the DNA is TGCAGTGCCGCCGACAGGCCCTCCTACGAGCAGTACTTC.

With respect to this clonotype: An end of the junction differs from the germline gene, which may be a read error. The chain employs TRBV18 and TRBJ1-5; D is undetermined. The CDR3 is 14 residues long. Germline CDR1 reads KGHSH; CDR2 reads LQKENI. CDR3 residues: CASSMSDGIKPQNF. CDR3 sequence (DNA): TGTGCCAGCTCAATGTCGGACGGGATCAAGCCCCAGAATTTT.

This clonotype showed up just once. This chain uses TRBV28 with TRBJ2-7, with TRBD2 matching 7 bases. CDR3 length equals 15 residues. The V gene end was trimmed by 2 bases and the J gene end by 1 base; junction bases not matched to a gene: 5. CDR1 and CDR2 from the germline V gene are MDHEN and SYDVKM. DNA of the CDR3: TGTGCCAGCAGTTTAGCGGGAGCAGGGTCCTACGAGCAGTACTTC. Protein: CASSLAGAGSYEQYF.

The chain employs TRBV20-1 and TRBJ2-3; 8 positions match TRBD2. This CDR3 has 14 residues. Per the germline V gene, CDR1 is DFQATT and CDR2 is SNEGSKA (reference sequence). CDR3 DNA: TGCAGGGGAGCGGGAGATTATAGCACAGATACGCAGTATTTT. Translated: CRGAGDYSTDTQYF.

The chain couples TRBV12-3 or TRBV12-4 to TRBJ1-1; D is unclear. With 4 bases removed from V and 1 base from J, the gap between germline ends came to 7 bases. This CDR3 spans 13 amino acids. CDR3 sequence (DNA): TGTGCCAGCAGTTATGAGAGGAACACTGAAGCTTTCTTT. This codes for CASSYERNTEAFF.

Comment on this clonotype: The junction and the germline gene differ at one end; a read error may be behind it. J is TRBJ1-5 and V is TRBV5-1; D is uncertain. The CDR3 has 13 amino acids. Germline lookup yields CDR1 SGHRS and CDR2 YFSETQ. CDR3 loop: CASSPGGNPPQHF. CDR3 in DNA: TGCGCCAGCAGCCCCGGCGGCAATCCGCCCCAGCATTTT.

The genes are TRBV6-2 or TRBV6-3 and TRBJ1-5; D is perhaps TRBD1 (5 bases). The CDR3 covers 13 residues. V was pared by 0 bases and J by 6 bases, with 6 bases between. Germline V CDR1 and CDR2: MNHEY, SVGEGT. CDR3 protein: CASSYSDIQPQHF. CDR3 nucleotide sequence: TGTGCCAGCAGTTACTCGGACATTCAGCCCCAGCATTTT.

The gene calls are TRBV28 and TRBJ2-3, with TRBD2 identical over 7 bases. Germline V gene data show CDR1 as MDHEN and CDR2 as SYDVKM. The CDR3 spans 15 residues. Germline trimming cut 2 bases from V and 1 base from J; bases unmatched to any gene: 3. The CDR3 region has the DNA TGTGCCAGCAGTTTAGCGGGAGACCGCACAGATACGCAGTATTTT. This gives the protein CASSLAGDRTDTQYF.

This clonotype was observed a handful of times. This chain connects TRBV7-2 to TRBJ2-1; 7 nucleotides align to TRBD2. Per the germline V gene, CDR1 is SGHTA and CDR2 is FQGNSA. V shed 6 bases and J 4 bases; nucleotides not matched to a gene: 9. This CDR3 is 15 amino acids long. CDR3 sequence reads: CASSSTGTTYNEQFF. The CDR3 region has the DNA TGTGCCAGCAGTTCTACCGGGACTACTTACAATGAGCAGTTCTTC.

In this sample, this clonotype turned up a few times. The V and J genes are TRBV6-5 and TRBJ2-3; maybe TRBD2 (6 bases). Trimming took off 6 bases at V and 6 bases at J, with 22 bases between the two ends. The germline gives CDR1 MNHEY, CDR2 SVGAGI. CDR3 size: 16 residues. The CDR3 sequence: CASSHISGYTGDTQYF. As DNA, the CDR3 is TGTGCCAGCAGCCACATTAGCGGATACACCGGGGATACGCAGTATTTT.

CDR3 in DNA: TGCAGTGCTCCAAGGGGAACTGAAGCTTTCTTT. It codes for CSAPRGTEAFF. The chain joins TRBV20-1 to TRBJ1-1; tentative D call: TRBD1 (5 bases). Germline V gene lookup returns CDR1 DFQATT and CDR2 SNEGSKA (reference sequence). Trimming removed 5 bases from V and 5 bases from J, with 9 bases in between. The CDR3 is 11 amino acids.

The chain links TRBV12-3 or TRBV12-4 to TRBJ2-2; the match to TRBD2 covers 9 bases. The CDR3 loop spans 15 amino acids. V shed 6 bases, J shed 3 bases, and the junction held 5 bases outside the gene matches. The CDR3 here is CASRKREAYTGELFF. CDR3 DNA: TGTGCCAGCAGAAAGCGGGAGGCCTACACCGGGGAGCTGTTTTTT.

Written as DNA, the CDR3 is TGTGCCAGCAGAAGAGGGACAGGGGCTGGAAACACCATATATTTT. Translation gives CASRRGTGAGNTIYF. V and J are TRBV12-3 or TRBV12-4 and TRBJ1-3; 10 nucleotides match TRBD1. This CDR3 spans 15 amino acids. The V gene end was trimmed by 6 bases and the J gene end by 2 bases; junction bases not matched to a gene: 4.

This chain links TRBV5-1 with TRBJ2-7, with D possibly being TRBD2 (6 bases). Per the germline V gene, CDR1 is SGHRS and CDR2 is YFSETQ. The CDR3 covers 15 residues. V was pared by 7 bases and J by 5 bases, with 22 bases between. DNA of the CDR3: TGCGCCAGCCACGACTCCGCGGGGAATAGGAACGAGCAGTACTTC. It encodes CASHDSAGNRNEQYF.

CDR3 amino acids: CASSLVGRAGPYEQYF. The CDR3 DNA sequence: TGTGCCAGCAGCTTGGTGGGACGGGCAGGTCCCTACGAGCAGTACTTC. The gene calls are TRBV5-5 and TRBJ2-7; D possibly uses TRBD1 or TRBD2 (5 bases each). Germline loops: CDR1 SGHKS, CDR2 YYEKEE (reference sequence). This CDR3 comprises 16 residues. V was cut by 0 bases and J by 2 bases, with 15 bases left in between.

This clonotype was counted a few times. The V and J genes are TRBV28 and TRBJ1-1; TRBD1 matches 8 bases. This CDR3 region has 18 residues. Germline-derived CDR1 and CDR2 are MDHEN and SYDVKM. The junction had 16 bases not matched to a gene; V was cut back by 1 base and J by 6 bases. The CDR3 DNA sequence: TGTGCCAGCAGTTTATATACCCTCCTACAGGGGGAGGGGGCTGAAGCTTTCTTT. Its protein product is CASSLYTLLQGEGAEAFF.

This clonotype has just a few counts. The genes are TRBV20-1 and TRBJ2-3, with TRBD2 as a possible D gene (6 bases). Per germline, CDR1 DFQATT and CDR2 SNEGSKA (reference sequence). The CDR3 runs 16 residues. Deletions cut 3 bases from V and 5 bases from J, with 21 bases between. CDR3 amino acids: CSASRVAAGGGDTQYF. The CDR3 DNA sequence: TGCAGTGCTAGTCGGGTCGCAGCCGGGGGAGGAGATACGCAGTATTTT.

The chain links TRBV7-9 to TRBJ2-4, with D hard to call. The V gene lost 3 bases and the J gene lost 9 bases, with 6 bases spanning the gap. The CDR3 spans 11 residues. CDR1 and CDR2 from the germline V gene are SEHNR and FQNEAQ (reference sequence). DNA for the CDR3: TGTGCCAGCAGCTTGGCTTCCATTCAGTACTTC. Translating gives CASSLASIQYF.

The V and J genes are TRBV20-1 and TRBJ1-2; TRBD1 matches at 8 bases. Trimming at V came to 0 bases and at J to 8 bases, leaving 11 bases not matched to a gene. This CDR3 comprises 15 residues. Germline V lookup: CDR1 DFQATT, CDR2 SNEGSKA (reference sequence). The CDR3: CSARDPGTGSRGYTF. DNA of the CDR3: TGCAGTGCTAGAGATCCGGGGACAGGTTCTCGGGGCTACACCTTC.

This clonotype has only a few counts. Here the CDR3 reads CASSYMTGAREQYF. The CDR3 region has the DNA TGTGCCAGCAGTTATATGACGGGGGCGCGGGAGCAGTACTTC. This chain links TRBV6-5 with TRBJ2-7; D may match TRBD1 or TRBD2 (6 bases each). From germline, CDR1 is MNHEY and CDR2 SVGAGI. This CDR3 contains 14 residues. Between the trimmed V and J ends, which lost 3 bases and 7 bases, there was a span of 16 bases.

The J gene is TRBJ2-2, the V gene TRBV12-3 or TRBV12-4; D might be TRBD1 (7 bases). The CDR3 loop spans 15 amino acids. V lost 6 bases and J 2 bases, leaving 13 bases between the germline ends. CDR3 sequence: CASRRQGGNTGELFF. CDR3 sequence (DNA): TGTGCCAGCAGGCGACAGGGAGGTAACACCGGGGAGCTGTTTTTT.

CDR3 sequence reads: CASKMSGSPDTQYF. In nucleotides, the CDR3 is TGTGCCAGCAAAATGAGCGGGAGTCCAGATACGCAGTATTTT. The chain carries TRBV6-1 and TRBJ2-3, with TRBD2 matching over 8 bases. The CDR3 runs to 14 residues. V shed 7 bases and J 4 bases; nucleotides not matched to a gene: 7. The V gene's germline CDR1 is MNHNS and CDR2 SASEGT.

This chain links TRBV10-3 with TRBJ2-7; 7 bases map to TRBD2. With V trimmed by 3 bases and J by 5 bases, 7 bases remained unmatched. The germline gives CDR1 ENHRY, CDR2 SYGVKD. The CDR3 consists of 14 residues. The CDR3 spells CAISDTHGGDEQYF. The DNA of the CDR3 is TGTGCCATCAGTGACACCCATGGGGGGGACGAGCAGTACTTC.

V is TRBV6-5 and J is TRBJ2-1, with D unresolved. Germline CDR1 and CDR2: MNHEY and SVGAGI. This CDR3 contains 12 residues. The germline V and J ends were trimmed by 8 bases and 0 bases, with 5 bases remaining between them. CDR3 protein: CASEDSYNEQFF. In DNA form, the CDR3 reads TGTGCCAGCGAAGACTCCTACAATGAGCAGTTCTTC.